Detailed here is one T cell receptor beta chain. Random hexamers primed reverse transcription of about 0.45 to 1 ug RNA. TCRdb itself ran the immunoSEQ multiplex PCR reads through MiXCR, one entry per CDR3 protein. Among 150,000 to 200,000 distinct CDR3 sequences listed, 85% to 95% were seen once. The sample belongs to a study of CD8 T cells in Susac syndrome. This CDR3 is built from 13 residues. Trimming stripped 5 bases from V and 1 base from J, with 8 bases between. Germline V gene sequence: CDR1 SGHTA, CDR2 FQGNSA. The authors carried out high-throughput sequencing of TCR beta. They applied it to CD8+ and CD4+ T cells obtained from blood.

The clonotype originates from a human donor with multiple sclerosis. The sample consisted of CD4+ T cells from PBMCs. The chain links TRBV7-2 to TRBJ2-5; D might be TRBD2 (5 bases). The DNA of the CDR3 is TGTGCCAGCAGCCAAGGGAGCCAAGAGACCCAGTACTTC. Amino acid sequence: CASSQGSQETQYF. Variable domain in full (rest from reference TRBV7-2 and TRBJ2-5): GAGVSQSPSNKVTEKGKDVELRCDPISGHTALYWYRQSLGQGLEFLIYFQGNSAPDKSGLPSDRFSAERTGGSVSTLTIQRTQQEDSAVYLCASSQGSQETQYFGPGTRLLVL.